This T cell receptor (beta chain) comes out of a study of PD-1 blockade in classical Hodgkin lymphoma. Study summary: Patients were dosed intravenously with nivolumab at 3 mg/kg every 2 weeks.

Autologous stem cell transplantation was followed by relapse in every patient, and brentuximab vedotin exposure varied. Assay: immunoSEQ multiplex PCR; the TCRdb copy retains only in-frame clones and omits some. The repertoire holds some 64,000 clones, with 85% to 90% as singletons. The junction had 5 bases not matched to a gene; V was cut back by 6 bases and J by 5 bases. CDR1 is MRHNA, CDR2 SNTAGT, per germline. The CDR3 loop spans 13 amino acids. General study results and limits: The authors excluded patients who started nivolumab under 1 year after ASCT. The CD4+ diversity rise by C4D1 was clearest in complete responders. Newly diagnosed and completely responding patients shared comparable baseline diversity.

On this clone itself: Its antigen remains unidentified.

The TCR was taken from a human donor with classical Hodgkin lymphoma. The chain couples TRBV6-4 to TRBJ1-2; 8 nucleotides line up with TRBD1. The source material was peripheral blood mononuclear cells (PBMCs), sampled at baseline. CDR3 region: CASRRTGSYGYTF. CDR3 sequence (DNA): TGTGCCAGCAGGCGGACAGGGTCGTATGGCTACACCTTC.